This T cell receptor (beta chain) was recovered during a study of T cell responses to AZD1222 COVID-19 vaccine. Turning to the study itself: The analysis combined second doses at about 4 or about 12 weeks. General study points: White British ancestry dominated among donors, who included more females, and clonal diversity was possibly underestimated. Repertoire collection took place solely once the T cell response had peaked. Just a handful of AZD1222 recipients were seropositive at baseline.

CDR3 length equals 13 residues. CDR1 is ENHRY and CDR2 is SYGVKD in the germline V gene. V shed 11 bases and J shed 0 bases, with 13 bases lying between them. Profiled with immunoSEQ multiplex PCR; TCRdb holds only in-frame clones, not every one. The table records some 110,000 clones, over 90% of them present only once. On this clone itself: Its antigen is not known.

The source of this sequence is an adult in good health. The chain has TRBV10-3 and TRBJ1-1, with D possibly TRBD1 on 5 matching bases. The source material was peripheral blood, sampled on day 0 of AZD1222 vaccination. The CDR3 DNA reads TGTGCCGTCCGGGACTCCATGAACACTGAAGCTTTCTTT. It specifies CAVRDSMNTEAFF.